The 3 T cell receptor beta chains listed next were all sequenced from one sample in a study of early T cells in non-severe SARS-CoV-2 infection. Via MiXCR, TCRdb re-called the 5' RACE reads, giving one row per CDR3 protein. Among 60,000 or so distinct CDR3 sequences listed, around 9.7% were seen once. The sample taken for sequencing was whole blood. The origin of the receptors is an adult who was a healthcare worker with PCR-confirmed SARS-CoV-2 infection or an uninfected control (not recorded which).

This clonotype was counted at least ten times. J is TRBJ1-5 and V is TRBV30, with D tentatively TRBD1 (6 bases). The germline V gene encodes CDR1 GTSNPN and CDR2 SVGIG (reference sequence). This CDR3 region has 14 residues. With 2 bases removed from V and 3 bases from J, the gap between germline ends came to 11 bases. In nucleotides, the CDR3 is TGTGCCTGGAGTCAGGGACACAACAATCAGCCCCAGCATTTT. Protein: CAWSQGHNNQPQHF.

This clonotype was seen ten or more times. The chain combines TRBV20-1 with TRBJ1-2; 7 bases are a match to TRBD1. J was trimmed by 8 bases and V by 5 bases; bases with no gene match: 17. CDR1 is DFQATT and CDR2 is SNEGSKA in the germline V gene (reference sequence). The CDR3 runs 15 residues. CDR3: CSALGTENAQGGYTF. The CDR3 bases are TGCAGTGCTTTGGGGACAGAGAACGCACAGGGGGGCTACACCTTC.

V is TRBV6-5 and J is TRBJ2-7, with D unresolved. The V gene's germline CDR1 is MNHEY and CDR2 SVGAGI. The V end lost 2 bases, the J end lost 0 bases, and 11 bases lay between the germline ends. This CDR3 is 15 amino acids long. The CDR3, as DNA: TGTGCCAGCAGTTACAGACACCCTCGCTCCTACGAGCAGTACTTC. This sequence encodes CASSYRHPRSYEQYF.